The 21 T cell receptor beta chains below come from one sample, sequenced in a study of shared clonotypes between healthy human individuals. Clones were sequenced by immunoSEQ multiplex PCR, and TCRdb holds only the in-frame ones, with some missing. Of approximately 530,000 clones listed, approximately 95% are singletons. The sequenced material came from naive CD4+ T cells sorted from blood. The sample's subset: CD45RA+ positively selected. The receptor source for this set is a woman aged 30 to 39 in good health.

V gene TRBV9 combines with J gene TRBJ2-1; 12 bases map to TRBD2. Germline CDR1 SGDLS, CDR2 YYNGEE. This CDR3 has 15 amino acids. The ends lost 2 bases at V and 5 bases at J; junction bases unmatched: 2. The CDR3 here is CASSVLAGGDNEQFF. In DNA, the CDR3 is TGTGCCAGCAGCGTCCTAGCGGGAGGGGACAATGAGCAGTTCTTC.

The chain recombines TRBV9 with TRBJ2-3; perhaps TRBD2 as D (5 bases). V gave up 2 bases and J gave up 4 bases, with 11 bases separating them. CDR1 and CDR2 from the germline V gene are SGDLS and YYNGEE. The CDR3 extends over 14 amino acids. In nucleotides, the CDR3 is TGTGCCAGCAGCGTGGAGGTAGTAGCAGATACGCAGTATTTT. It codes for CASSVEVVADTQYF.

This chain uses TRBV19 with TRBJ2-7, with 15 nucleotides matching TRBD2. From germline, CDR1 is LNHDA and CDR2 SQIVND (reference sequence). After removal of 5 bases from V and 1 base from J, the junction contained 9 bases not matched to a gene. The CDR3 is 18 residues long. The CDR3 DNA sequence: TGTGCCAGTAGTTTGTCCCCGGGACTAGCGGGAGGATCCTACGAGCAGTACTTC. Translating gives CASSLSPGLAGGSYEQYF.

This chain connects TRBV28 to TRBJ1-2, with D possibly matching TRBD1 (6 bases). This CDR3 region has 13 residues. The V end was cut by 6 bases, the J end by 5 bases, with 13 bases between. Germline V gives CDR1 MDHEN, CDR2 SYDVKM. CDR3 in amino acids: CASRRTVHYGYTF. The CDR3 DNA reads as TGTGCCAGCAGGCGGACAGTCCATTATGGCTACACCTTC.

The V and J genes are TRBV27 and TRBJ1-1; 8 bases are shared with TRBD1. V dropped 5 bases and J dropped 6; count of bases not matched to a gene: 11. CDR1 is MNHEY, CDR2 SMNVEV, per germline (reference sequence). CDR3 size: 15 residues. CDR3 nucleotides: TGTGCCAGCAGTAAGGGACAGGAATGGGGCCCTGAAGCTTTCTTT. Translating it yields CASSKGQEWGPEAFF.

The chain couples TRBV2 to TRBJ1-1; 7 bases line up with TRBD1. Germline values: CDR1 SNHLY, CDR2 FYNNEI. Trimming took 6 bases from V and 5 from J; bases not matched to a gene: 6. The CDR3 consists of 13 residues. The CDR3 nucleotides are TGTGCCAGCAGAACGACAGGGAGAACTGAAGCTTTCTTT. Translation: CASRTTGRTEAFF.

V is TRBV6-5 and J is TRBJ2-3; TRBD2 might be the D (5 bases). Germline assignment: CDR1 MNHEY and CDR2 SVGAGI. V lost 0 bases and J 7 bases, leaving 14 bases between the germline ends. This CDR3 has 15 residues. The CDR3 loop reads CASSYSRALIYTQYF. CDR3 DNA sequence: TGTGCCAGCAGTTACTCGAGGGCACTGATTTATACGCAGTATTTT.

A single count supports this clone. The CDR3 region has the DNA TGCGCCAGCAGCTTGATCCCCGGGACAGAGGATGGCTACACCTTC. Translation: CASSLIPGTEDGYTF. V usage is TRBV5-1 and J usage is TRBJ1-2; 7 bases map to TRBD1. Germline CDR1 reads SGHRS; CDR2 reads YFSETQ. V lost 1 base and J lost 6; bases outside the gene matches: 9. This CDR3 region has 15 residues.

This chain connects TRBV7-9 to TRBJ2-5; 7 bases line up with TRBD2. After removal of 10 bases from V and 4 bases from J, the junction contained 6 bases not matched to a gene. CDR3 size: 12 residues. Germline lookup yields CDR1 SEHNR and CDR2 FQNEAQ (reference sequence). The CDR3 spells CATGGGVETQYF. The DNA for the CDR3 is TGTGCCACGGGAGGCGGGGTAGAGACCCAGTACTTC.

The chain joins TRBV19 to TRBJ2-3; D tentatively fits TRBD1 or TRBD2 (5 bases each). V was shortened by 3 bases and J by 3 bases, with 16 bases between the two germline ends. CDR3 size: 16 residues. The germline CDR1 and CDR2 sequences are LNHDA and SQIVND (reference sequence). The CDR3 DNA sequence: TGTGCCAGTAGTATGTGGGGGATGGCTAGTACAGATACGCAGTATTTT. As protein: CASSMWGMASTDTQYF.

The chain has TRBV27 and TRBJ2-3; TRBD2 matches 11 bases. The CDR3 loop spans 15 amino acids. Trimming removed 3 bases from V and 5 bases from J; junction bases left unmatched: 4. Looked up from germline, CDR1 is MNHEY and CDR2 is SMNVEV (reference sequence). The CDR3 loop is CASSFLAGGIDTQYF. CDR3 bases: TGTGCCAGCAGTTTCCTAGCGGGAGGAATAGATACGCAGTATTTT.

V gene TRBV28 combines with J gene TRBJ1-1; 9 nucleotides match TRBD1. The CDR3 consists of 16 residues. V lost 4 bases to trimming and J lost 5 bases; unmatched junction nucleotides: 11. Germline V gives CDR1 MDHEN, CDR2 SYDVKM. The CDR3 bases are TGTGCCAGCAGTTCATGGACAGGGGACGGATCGACTGAAGCTTTCTTT. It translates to CASSSWTGDGSTEAFF.

As DNA, the CDR3 is TGTGCCAGCAGCCAAGAAGTATGGGCTAGCGGAATAATCTACAATGAGCAGTTCTTC. Translated, it gives CASSQEVWASGIIYNEQFF. This chain connects TRBV14 to TRBJ2-1, with 7 bases aligning to TRBD2. Germline trimming cut 0 bases from V and 3 bases from J; bases unmatched to any gene: 14. Germline lookup yields CDR1 SGHDN and CDR2 FVKESK. This CDR3 is 19 amino acids long.

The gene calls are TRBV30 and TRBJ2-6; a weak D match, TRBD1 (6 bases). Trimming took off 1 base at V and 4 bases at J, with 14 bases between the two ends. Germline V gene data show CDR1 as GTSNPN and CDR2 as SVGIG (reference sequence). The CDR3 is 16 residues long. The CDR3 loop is CAWSGLQGWGANVLTF. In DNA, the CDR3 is TGTGCCTGGAGTGGCCTACAGGGTTGGGGGGCCAACGTCCTGACTTTC.

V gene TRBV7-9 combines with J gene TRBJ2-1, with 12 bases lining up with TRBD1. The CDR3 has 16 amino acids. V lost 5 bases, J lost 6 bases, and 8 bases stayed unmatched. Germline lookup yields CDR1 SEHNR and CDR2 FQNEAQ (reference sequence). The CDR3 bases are TGTGCCAGCAGCCCACTTGGGACAGGGGGCTTCAATGAGCAGTTCTTC. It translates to CASSPLGTGGFNEQFF.

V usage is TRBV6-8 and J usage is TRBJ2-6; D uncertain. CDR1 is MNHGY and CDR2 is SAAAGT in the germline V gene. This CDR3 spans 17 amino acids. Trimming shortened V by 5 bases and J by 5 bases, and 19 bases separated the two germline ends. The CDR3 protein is CASSELQQQSRANVLTF. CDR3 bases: TGTGCCAGCAGTGAGCTCCAACAACAAAGTCGGGCCAACGTCCTGACTTTC.

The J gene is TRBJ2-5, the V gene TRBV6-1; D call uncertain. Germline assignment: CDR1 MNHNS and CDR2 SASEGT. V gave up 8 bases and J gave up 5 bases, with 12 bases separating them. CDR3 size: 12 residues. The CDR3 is CASARQAETQYF. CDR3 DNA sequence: TGTGCCAGCGCCCGACAAGCGGAGACCCAGTACTTC.

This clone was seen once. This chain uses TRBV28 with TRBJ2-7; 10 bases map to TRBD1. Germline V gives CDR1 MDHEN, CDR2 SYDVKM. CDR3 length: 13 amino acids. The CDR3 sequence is CAIRDRGPLEQYF. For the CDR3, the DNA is TGTGCGATCCGGGACAGGGGACCTCTGGAGCAGTACTTC.

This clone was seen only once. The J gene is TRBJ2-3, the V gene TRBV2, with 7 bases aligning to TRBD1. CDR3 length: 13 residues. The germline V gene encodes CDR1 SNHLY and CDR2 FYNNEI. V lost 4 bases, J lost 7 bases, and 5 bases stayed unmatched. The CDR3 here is CASSGQGLNTQYF. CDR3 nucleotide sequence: TGTGCCAGCAGTGGACAGGGCTTGAATACGCAGTATTTT.

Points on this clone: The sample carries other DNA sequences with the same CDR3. The CDR3 DNA is TGTGCCAGCAGTGAACTAGGTCAGCCCCAGCATTTT. Its translation is CASSELGQPQHF. The genes are TRBV6-1 and TRBJ1-5; the D is unclear. CDR1 is MNHNS, CDR2 SASEGT, per germline. V was pared by 2 bases and J by 6 bases, with 5 bases between. The CDR3 loop spans 12 amino acids.

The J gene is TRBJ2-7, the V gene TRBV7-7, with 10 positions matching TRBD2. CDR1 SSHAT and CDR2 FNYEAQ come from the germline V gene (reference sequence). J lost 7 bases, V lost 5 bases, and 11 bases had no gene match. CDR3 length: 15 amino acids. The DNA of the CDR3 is TGTGCCAGCAGCAGAGATCTAGCGGGAGCCAGGGAGCAGTACTTC. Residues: CASSRDLAGAREQYF.